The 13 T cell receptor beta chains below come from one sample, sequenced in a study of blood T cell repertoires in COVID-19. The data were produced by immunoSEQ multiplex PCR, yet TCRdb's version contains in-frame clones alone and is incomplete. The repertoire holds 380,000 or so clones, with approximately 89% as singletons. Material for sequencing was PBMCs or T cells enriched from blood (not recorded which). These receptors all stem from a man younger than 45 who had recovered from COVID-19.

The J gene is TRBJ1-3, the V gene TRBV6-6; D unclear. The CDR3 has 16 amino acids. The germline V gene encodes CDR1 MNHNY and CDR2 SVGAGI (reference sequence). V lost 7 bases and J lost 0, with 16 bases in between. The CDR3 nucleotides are TGTGCCAGCAACGGGAGGGATCAAAGCTCTGGAAACACCATATATTTT. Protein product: CASNGRDQSSGNTIYF.

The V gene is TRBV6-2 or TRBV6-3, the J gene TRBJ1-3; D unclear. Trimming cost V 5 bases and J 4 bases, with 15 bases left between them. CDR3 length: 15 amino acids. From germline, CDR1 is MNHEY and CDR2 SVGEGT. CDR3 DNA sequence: TGTGCCAGCAGTCACCCGGTAGTAAGAGGAAACACCATATATTTT. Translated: CASSHPVVRGNTIYF.

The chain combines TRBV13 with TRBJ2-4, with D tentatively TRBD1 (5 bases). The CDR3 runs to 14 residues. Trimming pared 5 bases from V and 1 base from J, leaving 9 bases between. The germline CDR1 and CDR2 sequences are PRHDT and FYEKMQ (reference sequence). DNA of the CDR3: TGTGCCAGCAGCCCAGGACACGCCAAAAACATTCAGTACTTC. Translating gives CASSPGHAKNIQYF.

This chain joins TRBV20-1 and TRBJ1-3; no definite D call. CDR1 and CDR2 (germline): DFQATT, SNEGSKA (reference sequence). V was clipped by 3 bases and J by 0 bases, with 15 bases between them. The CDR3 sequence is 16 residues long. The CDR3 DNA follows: TGCAGTGCTAGTTACAGTTACAAGACCTCTGGAAACACCATATATTTT. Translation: CSASYSYKTSGNTIYF.

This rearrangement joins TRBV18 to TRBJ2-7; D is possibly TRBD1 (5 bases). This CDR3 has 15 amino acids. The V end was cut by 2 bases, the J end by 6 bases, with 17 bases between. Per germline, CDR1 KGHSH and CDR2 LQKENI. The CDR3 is CASSPSRAFNGEQYF. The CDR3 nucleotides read TGTGCCAGCTCACCATCCAGGGCCTTTAACGGCGAGCAGTACTTC.

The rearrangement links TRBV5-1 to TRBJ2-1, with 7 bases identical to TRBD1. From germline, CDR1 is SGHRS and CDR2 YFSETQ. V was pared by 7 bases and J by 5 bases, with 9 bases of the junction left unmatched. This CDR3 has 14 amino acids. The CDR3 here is CASYRQGPNNEQFF. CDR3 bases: TGCGCCAGCTACCGACAGGGACCTAACAATGAGCAGTTCTTC.

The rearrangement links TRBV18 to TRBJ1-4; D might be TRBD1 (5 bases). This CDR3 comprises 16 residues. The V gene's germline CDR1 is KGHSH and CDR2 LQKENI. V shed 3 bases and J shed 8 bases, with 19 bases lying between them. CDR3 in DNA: TGTGCCAGCTCACCGGGGCTGGCTACCAATGGGGAAAAACTGTTTTTT. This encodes CASSPGLATNGEKLFF.

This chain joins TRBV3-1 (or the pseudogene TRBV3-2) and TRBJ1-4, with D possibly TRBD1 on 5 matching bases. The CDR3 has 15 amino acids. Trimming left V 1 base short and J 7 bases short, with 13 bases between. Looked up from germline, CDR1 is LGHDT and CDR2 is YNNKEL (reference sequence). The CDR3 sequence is CASSQVPDISEKLFF. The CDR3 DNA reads TGTGCCAGCAGCCAAGTCCCGGACATCAGTGAAAAACTGTTTTTT.

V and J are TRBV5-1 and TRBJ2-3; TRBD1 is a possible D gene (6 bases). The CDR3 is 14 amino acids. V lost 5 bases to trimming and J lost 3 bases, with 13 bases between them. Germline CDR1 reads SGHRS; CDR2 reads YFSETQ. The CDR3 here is CASSTAQGTDTQYF. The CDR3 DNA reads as TGCGCCAGCAGTACCGCCCAGGGGACAGATACGCAGTATTTT.

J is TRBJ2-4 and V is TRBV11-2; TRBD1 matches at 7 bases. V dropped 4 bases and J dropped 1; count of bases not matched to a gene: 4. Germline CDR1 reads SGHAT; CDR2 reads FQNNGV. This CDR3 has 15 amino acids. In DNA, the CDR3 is TGTGCCAGCAGCTCGTCGACAGGGGCCAAAAACATTCAGTACTTC. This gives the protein CASSSSTGAKNIQYF.

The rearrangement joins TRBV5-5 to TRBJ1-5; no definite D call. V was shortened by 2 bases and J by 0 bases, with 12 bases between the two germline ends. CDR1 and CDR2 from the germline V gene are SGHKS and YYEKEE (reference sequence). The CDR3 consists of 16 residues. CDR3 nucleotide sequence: TGTGCCAGCAGCTTAGAACAGCATGATAGCAATCAGCCCCAGCATTTT. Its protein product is CASSLEQHDSNQPQHF. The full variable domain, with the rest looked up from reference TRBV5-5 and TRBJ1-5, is DAGVTQSPTHLIKTRGQQVTLRCSPISGHKSVSWYQQVLGQGPQFIFQYYEKEERGRGNFPDRFSARQFPNYSSELNVNALLLGDSALYLCASSLEQHDSNQPQHFGDGTRLSIL.

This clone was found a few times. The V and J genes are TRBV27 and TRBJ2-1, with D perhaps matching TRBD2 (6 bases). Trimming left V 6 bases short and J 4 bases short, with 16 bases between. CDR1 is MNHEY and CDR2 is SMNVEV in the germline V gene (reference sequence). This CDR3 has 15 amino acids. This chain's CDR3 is CASSPTTSAYNEQFF. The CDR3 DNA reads TGTGCCAGCAGCCCAACGACTAGTGCGTACAATGAGCAGTTCTTC.

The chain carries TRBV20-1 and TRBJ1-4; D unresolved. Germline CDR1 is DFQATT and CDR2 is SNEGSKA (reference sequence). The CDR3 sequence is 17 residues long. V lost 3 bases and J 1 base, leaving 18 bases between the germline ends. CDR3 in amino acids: CSASSSGRVLTNEKLFF. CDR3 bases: TGCAGTGCTAGTAGTTCGGGAAGGGTTTTAACTAATGAAAAACTGTTTTTT.